The 4 T cell receptor beta chains presented below share a single source sample, sequenced in a study of identical twins. TCRdb fed the 5' RACE reads into MiXCR, producing one record per CDR3 protein. The sample holds a few hundred thousand distinct CDR3 sequences, about 13% seen once. The same sample was also studied in work on yellow fever vaccine responses in identical twins.

Sequenced material: memory (CD45RO+) T cells sorted from blood. These TCRs come from a woman aged 18-30 years in good health.

The chain joins TRBV7-9 to TRBJ2-3, with D hard to call. Germline V gene sequence: CDR1 SEHNR, CDR2 FQNEAQ (reference sequence). There are 12 residues in the CDR3. Trimming stripped 6 bases from V and 7 bases from J, with 11 bases between. The CDR3 sequence: CASSSTQNTQYF. In DNA, the CDR3 is TGTGCCAGCAGTTCTACACAAAATACGCAGTATTTT.

The chain combines TRBV5-1 with TRBJ2-3; TRBD2 matches at 7 bases. Germline CDR1 is SGHRS and CDR2 is YFSETQ. CDR3 length equals 14 residues. Trimming removed 2 bases from V and 4 bases from J; junction bases left unmatched: 4. CDR3 residues: CASSFSGGSDTQYF. The CDR3 region has the DNA TGCGCCAGCAGCTTTTCCGGGGGGTCAGATACGCAGTATTTT.

To note about this clonotype: A junction boundary mismatches the germline segment, possibly from a read error. This rearrangement joins TRBV3-1 to TRBJ2-7; D is possibly TRBD1 (5 bases). The germline CDR1 and CDR2 sequences are LGHDT and YNNKEL (reference sequence). The CDR3 loop spans 15 amino acids. The chain's CDR3 is CASTQVAGNGYEQYF. CDR3 coding DNA: TGTGCCAGCACCCAAGTGGCAGGGAACGGTTACGAGCAGTACTTC.

Details on this clonotype: This sequence may be a read error, since a much larger clone differs from it by one base. The J gene is TRBJ2-7, the V gene TRBV28; tentative D call: TRBD1 (5 bases). Trimming removed 6 bases at V and 0 bases at J, with 9 bases between. Germline-derived CDR1 and CDR2 are MDHEN and SYDVKM. The CDR3 consists of 13 residues. The CDR3 sequence: CASRLDSSYEQYF. The CDR3 DNA reads as TGTGCCAGCAGATTAGACAGCTCCTACGAGCAGTACTTC.